This T cell receptor beta chain was recorded in a study of T cells in Graves' hyperthyroidism and ophthalmopathy. Trimming took off 7 bases at V and 0 bases at J, with 13 bases between the two ends. Germline V lookup: CDR1 SNHLY, CDR2 FYNNEI. The CDR3 consists of 15 residues. This clonotype occurred many times. Its cognate antigen is unknown. General study results and limits: Within blood appeared most thyroid clonotypes that had expanded above 0.001.

The study included ophthalmopathy patients with Clinical Activity Score at least 3, NOSPECS grade at least 4 and duration under 3 months. The authors obtained PBMCs from about 9 ml of fresh peripheral blood. There were TCR beta CDR3 regions amplified from RNA transcripts. An initial round of RT-PCR targeting the TCR CDR3 relied on the HTBI primer set. Using its own MiXCR run on the multiplex PCR reads, TCRdb lists one record per CDR3 protein. The sample lists more than 450,000 distinct CDR3 sequences, just under 20% occurring once. The receptor was isolated from a man aged 35-49 years with Graves' ophthalmopathy. V gene TRBV2 combines with J gene TRBJ1-5, with D perhaps matching TRBD1 (5 bases). The sequenced sample was blood. CDR3 amino acids: CASNEGRTSNQPQHF. CDR3 coding DNA: TGTGCCAGCAATGAGGGACGGACTAGCAATCAGCCCCAGCATTTT.